The 25 T cell receptor beta chains below come from one sample, sequenced in a study of blood T cell repertoires in COVID-19. Libraries were prepared by immunoSEQ multiplex PCR; TCRdb keeps only in-frame clonotypes and omits some of them. Of 150,000 to 200,000 clones in the sample, more than 75% were seen once. Sequencing was performed on peripheral blood. Receptor source: a woman in her seventies with acute or convalescent COVID-19.

The chain is built from TRBV3-1 (or the pseudogene TRBV3-2) and TRBJ2-3; 12 bases fit TRBD2. This CDR3 spans 16 amino acids. CDR1 is LGHDT, CDR2 YNNKEL, per germline (reference sequence). V shed 4 bases and J 4 bases; nucleotides not matched to a gene: 6. CDR3 nucleotides: TGTGCCAGCAGCCCAGTGACTAGCGGGAGCGCAGATACGCAGTATTTT. Residues: CASSPVTSGSADTQYF.

V is TRBV4-3 and J is TRBJ1-1; D is unresolved. Germline V gene lookup returns CDR1 LGHNA and CDR2 YSLEER. The length of the CDR3 is 15 residues. V was shortened by 0 bases and J by 2 bases, with 10 bases between the two germline ends. The CDR3 region is CASSQDRYVNTEAFF. CDR3 nucleotides: TGCGCCAGCAGCCAAGATCGGTATGTTAACACTGAAGCTTTCTTT.

V is TRBV7-2 and J is TRBJ1-2, with TRBD1 identical over 9 bases. J was trimmed by 4 bases and V by 3 bases; bases with no gene match: 9. The CDR3 runs 16 residues. From germline, CDR1 is SGHTA and CDR2 FQGNSA. The CDR3 region has the DNA TGTGCCAGCAGCTTGGCGGGACAGGGAGGTCGCTATGGCTACACCTTC. The encoded protein is CASSLAGQGGRYGYTF.

This rearrangement joins TRBV15 to TRBJ2-3; the D gene is possibly TRBD2 (5 bases). The CDR3 consists of 15 residues. Germline CDR1 is LNHNV and CDR2 is YYDKDF (reference sequence). Trimming pared 0 bases from V and 1 base from J, leaving 8 bases between. This CDR3 reads CATSRDGRGTDTQYF. In DNA form, the CDR3 reads TGTGCCACCAGCAGAGATGGGCGGGGCACAGATACGCAGTATTTT. The full variable domain, its missing parts supplied by reference TRBV15 and TRBJ2-3, is DAMVIQNPRYQVTQFGKPVTLSCSQTLNHNVMYWYQQKSSQAPKLLFHYYDKDFNNEADTPDNFQSRRPNTSFCFLDIRSPGLGDTAMYLCATSRDGRGTDTQYFGPGTRLTVL.

The chain joins TRBV7-2 to TRBJ2-5; D might be TRBD2 (5 bases). CDR3 length equals 13 residues. CDR1 and CDR2 (germline): SGHTA, FQGNSA. The V and J ends lost 0 bases and 7 bases respectively, with 9 bases between them. For the CDR3, the DNA is TGTGCCAGCAGCTTAGCGCTACGGGGGACCCAGTACTTC. This sequence encodes CASSLALRGTQYF.

The chain joins TRBV28 to TRBJ1-2; no reliable D call. Between the trimmed V and J ends, which lost 3 bases and 2 bases, there was a span of 13 bases. Per the germline V gene, CDR1 is MDHEN and CDR2 is SYDVKM. This CDR3 has 15 residues. CDR3 DNA sequence: TGTGCCAGCAGTTTGACCCCGAGGTCAAACTATGGCTACACCTTC. This sequence encodes CASSLTPRSNYGYTF.

V and J are TRBV2 and TRBJ2-3, with 11 bases aligning to TRBD2. CDR3 length: 15 amino acids. V gave up 7 bases and J gave up 4 bases; unmatched junction bases: 7. Germline CDR1 is SNHLY and CDR2 is FYNNEI. CDR3 sequence: CASTETSGVADTQYF. DNA for the CDR3: TGTGCCAGCACCGAGACTAGCGGGGTGGCAGATACGCAGTATTTT.

The genes are TRBV6-1 and TRBJ2-3, with D maybe TRBD2 (6 bases). CDR1 is MNHNS and CDR2 is SASEGT in the germline V gene. The CDR3 has 15 amino acids. V was pared by 2 bases and J by 6 bases, with 15 bases between. The CDR3 DNA is TGTGCCAGCAGTGAACAGGGACTCTCCTCGGATACGCAGTATTTT. Residues: CASSEQGLSSDTQYF.

The chain joins TRBV6-2 or TRBV6-3 to TRBJ2-3, with a possible D match to TRBD1 (5 bases). The V and J ends lost 5 bases and 3 bases respectively, with 12 bases between them. Germline CDR1 and CDR2: MNHEY and SVGEGT. The CDR3 is 14 residues long. The CDR3 DNA reads as TGTGCCAGCAGTACACCAGGGCAGACAGATACGCAGTATTTT. It translates to CASSTPGQTDTQYF.

The rearrangement joins TRBV6-2 or TRBV6-3 to TRBJ2-3, with D perhaps matching TRBD1 (6 bases). Germline values: CDR1 MNHEY, CDR2 SVGEGT. V dropped 6 bases and J dropped 2 bases, with 15 bases sitting between them. The CDR3 extends over 15 amino acids. CDR3 sequence (DNA): TGTGCCAGCAGCCAACTAGGGGGAGACACAGATACGCAGTATTTT. It encodes CASSQLGGDTDTQYF.

The chain combines TRBV7-2 with TRBJ2-5, with D possibly TRBD1 on 6 matching bases. Germline values: CDR1 SGHTA, CDR2 FQGNSA. This CDR3 contains 13 residues. Between the trimmed V and J ends, which lost 3 bases and 3 bases, there was a span of 8 bases. The CDR3 spells CASSFGGKETQYF. The CDR3 bases are TGTGCCAGCAGCTTTGGGGGCAAAGAGACCCAGTACTTC. The variable domain in full, with the rest retrieved from reference TRBV7-2 and TRBJ2-5, is GAGVSQSPSNKVTEKGKDVELRCDPISGHTALYWYRQSLGQGLEFLIYFQGNSAPDKSGLPSDRFSAERTGGSVSTLTIQRTQQEDSAVYLCASSFGGKETQYFGPGTRLLVL.

The chain links TRBV29-1 to TRBJ1-1; a possible D gene is TRBD1 (6 bases). V was shortened by 0 bases and J by 3 bases, with 20 bases between the two germline ends. Germline CDR1 and CDR2: SQVTM and ANQGSEA. The CDR3 covers 17 residues. The CDR3 bases are TGCAGCGTTGAAGACCCTAAGATACAGGGTTGGGACACTGAAGCTTTCTTT. It is translated as CSVEDPKIQGWDTEAFF. The whole variable domain, remainder taken from reference TRBV29-1 and TRBJ1-1, is SAVISQKPSRDICQRGTSLTIQCQVDSQVTMMFWYRQQPGQSLTLIATANQGSEATYESGFVIDKFPISRPNLTFSTLTVSNMSPEDSSIYLCSVEDPKIQGWDTEAFFGQGTRLTVV.

The rearrangement uses TRBV30 and TRBJ2-3; TRBD1 matches at 8 bases. Germline trimming cut 2 bases from V and 2 bases from J; bases unmatched to any gene: 6. This CDR3 has 15 amino acids. Germline V lookup: CDR1 GTSNPN, CDR2 SVGIG (reference sequence). DNA for the CDR3: TGTGCCTGGAGTTTGGGACAGGAATACACAGATACGCAGTATTTT. Its translation: CAWSLGQEYTDTQYF.

The chain combines TRBV5-6 with TRBJ2-6; the D is unclear. The CDR3 is 15 amino acids. The germline V gene has CDR1 SGHDT and CDR2 YYEEEE. V gave up 1 base and J gave up 2 bases, with 7 bases separating them. The CDR3 here is CASSLRGPGANVLTF. The DNA for the CDR3 is TGTGCCAGCAGCTTGAGAGGTCCTGGGGCCAACGTCCTGACTTTC.

The chain links TRBV10-3 to TRBJ2-2, with 8 positions matching TRBD1. The V gene end was trimmed by 10 bases and the J gene end by 3 bases; junction bases not matched to a gene: 4. The CDR3 consists of 13 residues. Germline V CDR1 and CDR2: ENHRY, SYGVKD. CDR3 bases: TGTGCCACCCAGGGGGCTTACACCGGGGAGCTGTTTTTT. Protein product: CATQGAYTGELFF.

As regards this clone: Sequence at one end of the junction differs from germline and may be a read error. The chain employs TRBV7-9 and TRBJ1-2, with D hard to call. Per germline, CDR1 SEHNR and CDR2 FQNEAQ (reference sequence). This CDR3 region has 14 residues. CDR3 nucleotides: TGTGCCAGCAGCCCATCCTCGGGGTACTACGGCTACACCTTC. Protein sequence: CASSPSSGYYGYTF.

The CDR3 bases are TGTGCCAGCAGGCGGGAACCCCAAGAGACCCAGTACTTC. Translation gives CASRREPQETQYF. The J gene is TRBJ2-5, the V gene TRBV3-1 (or the pseudogene TRBV3-2), with a possible D match to TRBD2 (6 bases). This CDR3 has 13 residues. V was trimmed by 6 bases and J by 1 base, leaving 9 bases between them. Germline V gene sequence: CDR1 LGHDT, CDR2 YNNKEL (reference sequence).

The rearrangement uses TRBV2 and TRBJ2-6, with D perhaps TRBD1 (5 bases). The CDR3 covers 16 residues. V was pared by 2 bases and J by 0 bases, with 8 bases between. Germline V gene data show CDR1 as SNHLY and CDR2 as FYNNEI. DNA for the CDR3: TGTGCCAGCAGTGAACAGGGTAACTCTGGGGCCAACGTCCTGACTTTC. Protein sequence: CASSEQGNSGANVLTF.

The chain is built from TRBV5-4 and TRBJ2-2; possible D gene TRBD1, 6 bases. Deletions cut 0 bases from V and 3 bases from J, with 9 bases between. The V gene's germline CDR1 is SGHNT and CDR2 YYREEE (reference sequence). CDR3 length: 15 residues. CDR3 nucleotides: TGTGCCAGCAGCTTGGGGGGGCGCGACACCGGGGAGCTGTTTTTT. Amino acid sequence: CASSLGGRDTGELFF. The full variable domain, with the rest looked up from reference TRBV5-4 and TRBJ2-2, is ETGVTQSPTHLIKTRGQQVTLRCSSQSGHNTVSWYQQALGQGPQFIFQYYREEENGRGNFPPRFSGLQFPNYSSELNVNALELDDSALYLCASSLGGRDTGELFFGEGSRLTVL.

This chain joins TRBV2 and TRBJ1-3, with unresolved D. V lost 3 bases and J lost 0, with 6 bases in between. The length of the CDR3 is 14 residues. The germline V gene encodes CDR1 SNHLY and CDR2 FYNNEI. In DNA, the CDR3 is TGTGCCAGCAGTGACAGGTTCTCTGGAAACACCATATATTTT. It translates to CASSDRFSGNTIYF.

CDR3 bases: TGTGCCAGCAGCTCACAAGGACAGGCCTACGAGCAGTACTTC. Translating it yields CASSSQGQAYEQYF. V is TRBV7-2 and J is TRBJ2-7; 7 bases agree with TRBD1. The length of the CDR3 is 14 residues. The J segment lost 2 bases and the V segment lost 4 bases, leaving 5 bases of the junction unmatched. In germline, CDR1 is SGHTA, CDR2 FQGNSA. Full variable domain (missing parts from reference TRBV7-2 and TRBJ2-7): GAGVSQSPSNKVTEKGKDVELRCDPISGHTALYWYRQSLGQGLEFLIYFQGNSAPDKSGLPSDRFSAERTGGSVSTLTIQRTQQEDSAVYLCASSSQGQAYEQYFGPGTRLTVT.

This clone was counted a single time. This chain connects TRBV25-1 to TRBJ2-7; 9 bases are a match to TRBD1. The CDR3 length is 13 residues. Germline V gives CDR1 MGHDK, CDR2 SYGVNS. V lost 7 bases and J lost 9; bases outside the gene matches: 10. CDR3 coding DNA: TGTGCCAGCACCTCGACAGGGGGTCTTGGGCAGTACTTC. This encodes CASTSTGGLGQYF.

The CDR3 loop is CASSSGTGDYEQYF. In DNA form, the CDR3 reads TGTGCCAGCAGTTCCGGGACAGGGGATTACGAGCAGTACTTC. The chain uses TRBV28 and TRBJ2-7; 10 nucleotides match TRBD1. Germline assignment: CDR1 MDHEN and CDR2 SYDVKM. This CDR3 region has 14 residues. V lost 4 bases, J lost 4 bases, and 4 bases stayed unmatched.

The CDR3 DNA sequence: TGTGCCATCAGGACGCCGACCAAGACGGAGGGCTACACCTTC. Amino acids: CAIRTPTKTEGYTF. The chain joins TRBV10-3 to TRBJ1-2; D gene unclear. CDR1 and CDR2 (germline): ENHRY, SYGVKD. Between the trimmed V and J ends, which lost 6 bases and 8 bases, there was a span of 19 bases. This CDR3 contains 14 residues.

J is TRBJ1-2 and V is TRBV28; a possible D gene is TRBD1 (6 bases). This CDR3 spans 15 amino acids. Germline V CDR1 and CDR2: MDHEN, SYDVKM. V was clipped by 1 base and J by 5 bases, with 14 bases between them. The DNA for the CDR3 is TGTGCCAGCAGTTTATATCCCAGGGGAGAATATGGCTACACCTTC. The encoded protein is CASSLYPRGEYGYTF.